This T cell receptor (beta chain) was captured in a study of cytomegalovirus exposure and HLA in healthy donors. Whole-study context: Findings of an earlier analysis included 117 million unique TCR beta sequences from about 180 million T cells. Study-level findings and limits: The records held CMV serostatus as the only immune exposure information. Previously analyzed data showed that most TCR beta V segments were productive at a frequency of about 87% or about 30%.

The CDR3 extends over 17 amino acids. Trimming cost V 2 bases and J 1 base, with 14 bases left between them. CDR1 is LGHNT and CDR2 is FRNRAP in the germline V gene. Comments on this clone: Its antigen remains unknown.

The PCR employed 60 Vbeta primers together with 13 Jbeta primers. Data came from immunoSEQ multiplex PCR; TCRdb stores just in-frame clones and leaves some out. The sample contains around 140,000 clones, roughly 80% of which appear only once. The TCR comes from a man aged 35-49 years in good health and CMV-seronegative. The sample comprised PBMCs. V and J are TRBV12-5 and TRBJ2-2; possibly TRBD1 for D (5 bases). The CDR3 nucleotides are TGTGCTAGTGGTTTGCCCCAGGGTTTAGGGAACACCGGGGAGCTGTTTTTT. Translated, it gives CASGLPQGLGNTGELFF. The full variable domain, in which reference TRBV12-5 and TRBJ2-2 provide the parts outside the CDR3, is DARVTQTPRHKVTEMGQEVTMRCQPILGHNTVFWYRQTMMQGLELLAYFRNRAPLDDSGMPKDRFSAEMPDATLATLKIQPSEPRDSAVYFCASGLPQGLGNTGELFFGEGSRLTVL.